This section outlines one T cell receptor (beta chain) sequence together with its context. This clonotype has just a few counts. Its antigen is still unknown. The sample holds no much larger clone one base away, and base qualities are not on file. V and J are truncated by 8 bases and 3 bases respectively, leaving an intervening sequence of 11 bases. The germline V gene encodes CDR1 SNHLY and CDR2 FYNNEI. The CDR3, cysteine through phenylalanine, is 12 amino acids long. Just CDR3 DNA is preserved here, 36 bases in frame from base 1. This record belongs to a study of T-cell reconstitution after alpha-beta-depleted transplantation in children (dated by TCRdb to about 2016). General notes on the study: Using TCR repertoire profiling, the study quantitatively followed how T-cell immune reconstitution unfolded in children after TCRalphabeta/CD19-depleted allogeneic hematopoietic cell transplantation. What the research found in general, with its limitations: Apparently early alphabetaT-cell count recovery about two months after transplant reportedly relied on only several hundred rapidly expanded clones derived from non-depleted graft cells. In some patients, the high TCRbeta diversity seen at day 60 was put down to recipient T cells and intrathymic progenitors that had survived conditioning. Over subsequent months, a decline in hyperexpanded clone frequencies was noted, and after one year, T-cell counts and TCRbeta diversity were mostly ascribed to newly produced T cells.

Receptor libraries were prepared by PCR. The data were produced on an Illumina HiSeq 2500. To normalize quantification of the TCRbeta repertoire, the TCR libraries were built with molecular barcoding that relied on unique molecular identifiers. The public reads were quality trimmed at Q25 with fastp and then assembled into clones with MiXCR by TCRdb, keeping productive beta chains. Rows matching on CDR3 protein sequence are summarized as one entry with the most common DNA and genes. In this sample the table shows approximately 1,000,000 distinct CDR3 sequences, roughly 31% of which occur a single time. The ten largest clonotypes hold roughly 31% of the sample. Per the publication, the treatment or condition label means: allogeneic hematopoietic cell transplantation with graft depleted of TCRalphabeta T cells and CD19 B cells. Transplant recipients were children who received TCRalphabeta/CD19-depleted allogeneic hematopoietic cell grafts.

This chain joins TRBV2 to TRBJ2-7, with the D gene not clear enough to name. The sequence derives from a boy in the first two years of life who had a stem cell transplant for SCID, so the T cells may come from the graft donor. This specimen was PBMCs, mostly from graft donor cells, taken 360 days after TCRalphabeta/CD19-depleted stem cell transplant. The CDR3 protein is CASARSIYEQYF. The base sequence is TGTGCCAGCGCGAGGAGTATCTACGAGCAGTACTTC. Supplemented by the reference TRBV2 and TRBJ2-7 proteins around the CDR3, the complete variable domain is EPEVTQTPSHQVTQMGQEVILRCVPISNHLYFYWYRQILGQKVEFLVSFYNNEISEKSEIFDDQFSVERPDGSNFTLKIRSTKLEDSAMYFCASARSIYEQYFGPGTRLTVT.